A single T cell receptor (beta chain) is shown here with its context. The CDR3 length is 18 residues. Assay: immunoSEQ multiplex PCR; the TCRdb copy retains only in-frame clones and omits some. The repertoire has tens of thousands of clones, about 96% of them found once; the top ten carry roughly 6.5%. This entry belongs to a study of preoperative IRX-2 immunotherapy in early breast cancer. Sample treatment: preoperative locoregional IRX-2 cytokine immunotherapy. Patients received preoperative, locoregional IRX-2 cytokine immunotherapy in a phase Ib study. The chain carries TRBV21-1 and TRBJ1-1; the table names TRBD1, a call not compared with the DNA. TRBV21-1 is a pseudogene segment. The clonotype originates from a human donor with breast cancer. Sampling took place from a patient treated with IRX-2 immunotherapy. The DNA for the CDR3 is TGTGCCAGCAGCCTTCATAGGCCCGGGACAATCGAGAACACTGAAGCTTTCTTT. It encodes CASSLHRPGTIENTEAFF.